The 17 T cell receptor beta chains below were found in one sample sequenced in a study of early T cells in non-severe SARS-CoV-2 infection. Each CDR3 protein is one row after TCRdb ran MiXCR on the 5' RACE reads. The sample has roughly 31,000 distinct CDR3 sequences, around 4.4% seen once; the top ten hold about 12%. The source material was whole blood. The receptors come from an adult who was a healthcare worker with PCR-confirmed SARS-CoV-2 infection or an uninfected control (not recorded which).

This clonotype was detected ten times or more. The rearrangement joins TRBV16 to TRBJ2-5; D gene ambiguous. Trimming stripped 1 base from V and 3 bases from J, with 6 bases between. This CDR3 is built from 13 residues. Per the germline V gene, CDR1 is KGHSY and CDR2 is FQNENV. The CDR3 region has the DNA TGTGCCAGCAGCCAATGGAGAGAAGAGACCCAGTACTTC. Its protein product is CASSQWREETQYF.

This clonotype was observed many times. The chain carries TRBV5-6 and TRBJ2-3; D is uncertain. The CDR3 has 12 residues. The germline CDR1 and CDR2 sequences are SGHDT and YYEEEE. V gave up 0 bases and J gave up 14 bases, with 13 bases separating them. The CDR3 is CASSLAGARLYF. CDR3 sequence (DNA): TGTGCCAGCAGCTTGGCAGGCGCCAGACTGTATTTT.

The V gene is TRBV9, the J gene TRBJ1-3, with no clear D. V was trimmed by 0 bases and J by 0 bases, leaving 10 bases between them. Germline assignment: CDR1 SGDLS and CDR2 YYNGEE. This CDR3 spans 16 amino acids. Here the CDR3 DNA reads TGTGCCAGCAGCGTAGCTATCGCGAGCTCTGGAAACACCATATATTTT. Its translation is CASSVAIASSGNTIYF.

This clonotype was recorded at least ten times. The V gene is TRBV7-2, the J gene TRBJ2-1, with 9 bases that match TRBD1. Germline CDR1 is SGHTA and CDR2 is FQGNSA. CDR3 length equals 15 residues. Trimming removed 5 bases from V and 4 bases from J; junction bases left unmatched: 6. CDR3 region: CASSPRQGGYNEQFF. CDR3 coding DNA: TGTGCCAGCAGCCCCCGACAGGGGGGTTACAATGAGCAGTTCTTC.

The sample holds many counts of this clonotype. CDR3 sequence: CASSQDPGNQPQHF. CDR3 sequence (DNA): TGCGCCAGCAGCCAAGATCCGGGCAATCAGCCCCAGCATTTT. The V gene is TRBV4-1, the J gene TRBJ1-5, with D hard to call. The CDR3 covers 14 residues. Trimming removed 0 bases from V and 2 bases from J, with 5 bases in between. Per the germline V gene, CDR1 is MGHRA and CDR2 is YSYEKL.

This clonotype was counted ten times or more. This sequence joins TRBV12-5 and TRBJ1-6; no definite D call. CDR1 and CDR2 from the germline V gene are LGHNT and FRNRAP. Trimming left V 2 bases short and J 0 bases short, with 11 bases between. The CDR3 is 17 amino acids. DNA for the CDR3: TGTGCTAGTGGTTTGTCGGGTGGTAGCTCCTATAATTCACCCCTCCACTTT. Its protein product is CASGLSGGSSYNSPLHF. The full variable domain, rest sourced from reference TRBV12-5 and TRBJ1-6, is DARVTQTPRHKVTEMGQEVTMRCQPILGHNTVFWYRQTMMQGLELLAYFRNRAPLDDSGMPKDRFSAEMPDATLATLKIQPSEPRDSAVYFCASGLSGGSSYNSPLHFGNGTRLTVT.

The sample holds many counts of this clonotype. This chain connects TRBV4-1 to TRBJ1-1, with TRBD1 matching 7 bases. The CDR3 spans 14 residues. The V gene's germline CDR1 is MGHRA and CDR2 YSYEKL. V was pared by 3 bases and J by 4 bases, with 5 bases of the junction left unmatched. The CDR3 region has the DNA TGCGCCAGCAGCCAGCTCGCAGGGGGCACTGAAGCTTTCTTT. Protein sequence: CASSQLAGGTEAFF.

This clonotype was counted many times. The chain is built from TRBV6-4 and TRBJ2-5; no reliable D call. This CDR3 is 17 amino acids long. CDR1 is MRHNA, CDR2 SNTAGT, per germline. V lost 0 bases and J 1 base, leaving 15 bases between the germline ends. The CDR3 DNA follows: TGTGCCAGCAGTGACTCAACGAAGGTACGAGTCCAAGAGACCCAGTACTTC. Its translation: CASSDSTKVRVQETQYF.

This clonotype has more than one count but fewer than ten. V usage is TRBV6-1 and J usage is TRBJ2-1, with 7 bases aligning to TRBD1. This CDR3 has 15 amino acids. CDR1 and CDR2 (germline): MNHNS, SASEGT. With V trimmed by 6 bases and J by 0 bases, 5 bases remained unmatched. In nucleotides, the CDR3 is TGTGCCAGCAGACAGGACAGGACCTCCTACAATGAGCAGTTCTTC. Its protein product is CASRQDRTSYNEQFF.

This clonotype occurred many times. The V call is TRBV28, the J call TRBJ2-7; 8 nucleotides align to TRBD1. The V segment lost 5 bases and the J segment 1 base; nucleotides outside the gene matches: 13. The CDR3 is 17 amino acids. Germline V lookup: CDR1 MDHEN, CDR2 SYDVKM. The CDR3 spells CASSTKFDRGGSYEQYF. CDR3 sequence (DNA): TGTGCCAGCAGTACAAAATTTGACAGGGGAGGATCCTACGAGCAGTACTTC.

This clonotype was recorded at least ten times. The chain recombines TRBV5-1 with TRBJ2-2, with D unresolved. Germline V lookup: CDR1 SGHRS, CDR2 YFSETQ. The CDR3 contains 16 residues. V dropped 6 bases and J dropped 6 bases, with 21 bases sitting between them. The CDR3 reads CASTGRQGLYPGELFF. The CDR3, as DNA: TGCGCCAGCACCGGAAGACAAGGGTTGTACCCCGGGGAGCTGTTTTTT.

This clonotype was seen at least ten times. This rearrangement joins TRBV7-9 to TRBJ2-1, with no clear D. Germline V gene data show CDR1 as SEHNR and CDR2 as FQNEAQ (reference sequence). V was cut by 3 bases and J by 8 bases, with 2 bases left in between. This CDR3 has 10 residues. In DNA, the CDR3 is TGTGCCAGCAGCTTGGATGAGCAGTTCTTC. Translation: CASSLDEQFF.

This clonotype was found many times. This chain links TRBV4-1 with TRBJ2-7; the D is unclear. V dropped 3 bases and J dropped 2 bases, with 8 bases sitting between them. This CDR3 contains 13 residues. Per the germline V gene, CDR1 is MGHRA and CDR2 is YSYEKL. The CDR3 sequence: CASSHGRTYEQYF. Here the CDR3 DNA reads TGCGCCAGCAGCCATGGACGGACCTACGAGCAGTACTTC.

Here the CDR3 reads CASSLSMSANYGYTF. DNA for the CDR3: TGTGCCAGCAGCTTGAGCATGTCGGCTAACTATGGCTACACCTTC. This chain connects TRBV11-2 to TRBJ1-2; no clear D gene. This CDR3 spans 15 amino acids. Germline V lookup: CDR1 SGHAT, CDR2 FQNNGV. Trimming left V 3 bases short and J 0 bases short, with 11 bases between.

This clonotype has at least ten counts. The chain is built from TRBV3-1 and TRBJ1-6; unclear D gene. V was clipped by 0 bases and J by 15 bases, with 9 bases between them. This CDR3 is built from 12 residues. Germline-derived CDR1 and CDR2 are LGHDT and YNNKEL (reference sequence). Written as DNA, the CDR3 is TGTGCCAGCAGCCAAGATTATATCTTCCTCCACTTT. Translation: CASSQDYIFLHF.

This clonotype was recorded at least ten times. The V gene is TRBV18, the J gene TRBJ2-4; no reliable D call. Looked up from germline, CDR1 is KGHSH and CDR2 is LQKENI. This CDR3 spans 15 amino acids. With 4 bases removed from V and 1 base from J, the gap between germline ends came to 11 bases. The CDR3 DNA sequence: TGTGCCAGCTCACGGTTCGTGGGGGCCAAAAACATTCAGTACTTC. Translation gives CASSRFVGAKNIQYF.

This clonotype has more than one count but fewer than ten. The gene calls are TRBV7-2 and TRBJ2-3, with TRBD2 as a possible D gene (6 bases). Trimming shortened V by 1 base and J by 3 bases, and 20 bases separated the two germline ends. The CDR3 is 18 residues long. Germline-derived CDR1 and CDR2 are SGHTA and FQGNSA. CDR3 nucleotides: TGTGCCAGCAGCTTAGTTCCTCGCCGGGACTTCCGGACAGATACGCAGTATTTT. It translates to CASSLVPRRDFRTDTQYF.